This entry lists 22 T cell receptor beta chains sequenced from one sample in a study of blood T cell repertoires in COVID-19. Some clones are missing from TCRdb's copy, which holds only in-frame ones; the method was immunoSEQ multiplex PCR. Of roughly 140,000 clones listed, 85% to 90% are singletons. The material sequenced was PBMCs or T cells enriched from blood (not recorded which). These receptors all come from a man in his sixties who had recovered from COVID-19.

The chain uses TRBV3-1 (or the pseudogene TRBV3-2) and TRBJ1-5; D is perhaps TRBD1 (6 bases). The V end lost 4 bases, the J end lost 5 bases, and 12 bases lay between the germline ends. Germline V gene sequence: CDR1 LGHDT, CDR2 YNNKEL (reference sequence). The length of the CDR3 is 14 residues. CDR3: CASSRTVGDQPQHF. The CDR3 region has the DNA TGTGCCAGCAGCCGGACAGTGGGGGATCAGCCCCAGCATTTT.

The chain uses TRBV7-9 and TRBJ1-3, with TRBD1 matching 10 bases. This CDR3 has 16 amino acids. CDR1 and CDR2 from the germline V gene are SEHNR and FQNEAQ (reference sequence). V was pared by 2 bases and J by 6 bases, with 7 bases of the junction left unmatched. CDR3 nucleotide sequence: TGTGCCAGCAGCTTACCTCGACAGGGGGCTTTAAACACCATATATTTT. Its protein is CASSLPRQGALNTIYF. Drawing the rest from reference TRBV7-9 and TRBJ1-3, the complete variable domain is DTGVSQNPRHKITKRGQNVTFRCDPISEHNRLYWYRQTLGQGPEFLTYFQNEAQLEKSRLLSDRFSAERPKGSFSTLEIQRTEQGDSAMYLCASSLPRQGALNTIYFGEGSWLTVV.

The chain recombines TRBV7-9 with TRBJ1-1, with TRBD1 matching over 8 bases. Germline CDR1 SEHNR, CDR2 FQNEAQ (reference sequence). This CDR3 spans 16 amino acids. J gave up 7 bases and V 1 base, and 11 bases lay outside the gene matches. The CDR3 coding sequence is TGTGCCAGCAGCTTAGGGGGCAGGGGGCGCAAGGATGAAGCTTTCTTT. This translates into CASSLGGRGRKDEAFF.

The CDR3 DNA follows: TGTGCCAGCGTTACCGGGTCCTTTTTTGATACGCAGTATTTT. Amino acid sequence: CASVTGSFFDTQYF. This chain joins TRBV6-5 and TRBJ2-3; no definite D call. The V gene lost 8 bases and the J gene lost 6 bases, with 18 bases spanning the gap. Germline V gives CDR1 MNHEY, CDR2 SVGAGI. The length of the CDR3 is 14 residues.

The chain couples TRBV18 to TRBJ2-2; D gene uncertain. The V gene's germline CDR1 is KGHSH and CDR2 LQKENI. The V gene lost 8 bases and the J gene lost 3 bases, with 7 bases spanning the gap. The CDR3 has 12 amino acids. CDR3 nucleotides: TGTGCCAGCCACGTAGACACCGGGGAGCTGTTTTTT. Amino acid sequence: CASHVDTGELFF.

The chain is built from TRBV11-2 and TRBJ2-5, with a possible D match to TRBD1 (6 bases). Germline loops: CDR1 SGHAT, CDR2 FQNNGV. The CDR3 is 12 residues long. V lost 5 bases and J lost 5, with 9 bases in between. DNA for the CDR3: TGTGCCAGCAGCCAGGGGCCTGAGACCCAGTACTTC. This gives the protein CASSQGPETQYF.

The chain has TRBV11-1 and TRBJ2-1; D unresolved. Germline V gene data show CDR1 as SGHAT and CDR2 as FQDESV (reference sequence). This CDR3 has 13 residues. The V end was cut by 1 base, the J end by 4 bases, with 5 bases between. The CDR3 is CASSLDLYNEQFF. The CDR3 region has the DNA TGTGCCAGCAGCTTAGATCTGTACAATGAGCAGTTCTTC.

The chain links TRBV7-8 to TRBJ2-5, with 11 positions matching TRBD2. Germline V gives CDR1 SGHVS, CDR2 FQNEAQ. The length of the CDR3 is 15 residues. The junction had 5 bases not matched to a gene; V was cut back by 2 bases and J by 6 bases. CDR3 sequence (DNA): TGTGCCAGCAGCTTAACTAGCGGGAGTGTAAAGACCCAGTACTTC. It is translated as CASSLTSGSVKTQYF.

Of note for this clone: Different DNA sequences within this sample yield the same CDR3. The chain carries TRBV30 and TRBJ1-2; D uncertain. The CDR3 is 12 residues long. V was clipped by 0 bases and J by 7 bases, with 9 bases between them. The germline V gene has CDR1 GTSNPN and CDR2 SVGIG (reference sequence). The CDR3 DNA reads TGTGCCTGGAGTGTACCGGGAGGTGGCTACACCTTC. It codes for CAWSVPGGGYTF.

This clone is a singleton in its sample. J is TRBJ2-1 and V is TRBV4-1; 7 bases fit TRBD2. Germline V gives CDR1 MGHRA, CDR2 YSYEKL. CDR3 length: 16 amino acids. The junction had 3 bases not matched to a gene; V was cut back by 1 base and J by 0 bases. In nucleotides, the CDR3 is TGCGCCAGCAGCCAAGCCGGGGGGAGCTCCTACAATGAGCAGTTCTTC. Translated, it gives CASSQAGGSSYNEQFF.

This CDR3 reads CACIRLPNTEAFF. The CDR3 DNA reads TGTGCTTGTATTAGACTCCCGAACACTGAAGCTTTCTTT. The chain uses TRBV12-5 and TRBJ1-1, with unresolved D. The CDR3 consists of 13 residues. V was cut by 11 bases and J by 1 base, with 14 bases left in between. Germline V gene data show CDR1 as LGHNT and CDR2 as FRNRAP.

The chain has TRBV5-6 and TRBJ2-2; D is undetermined. This CDR3 is 13 amino acids long. V was trimmed by 0 bases and J by 5 bases, leaving 5 bases between them. Germline assignment: CDR1 SGHDT and CDR2 YYEEEE. The CDR3 nucleotides are TGTGCCAGCAGCTTGGCAGGAACCGGGGAGCTGTTTTTT. It specifies CASSLAGTGELFF.

This clone was counted once. The chain uses TRBV2 and TRBJ1-3; 7 bases match TRBD1. The length of the CDR3 is 15 residues. V lost 7 bases to trimming and J lost 2 bases; unmatched junction nucleotides: 8. The germline V gene encodes CDR1 SNHLY and CDR2 FYNNEI. The CDR3 region is CASTRQGDAGNTIYF. In DNA form, the CDR3 reads TGTGCCAGCACCCGACAGGGAGACGCTGGAAACACCATATATTTT.

The chain is built from TRBV9 and TRBJ2-7, with TRBD1 matching over 8 bases. Germline values: CDR1 SGDLS, CDR2 YYNGEE. The V gene end was trimmed by 0 bases and the J gene end by 2 bases; junction bases not matched to a gene: 7. This CDR3 spans 16 amino acids. In DNA form, the CDR3 reads TGTGCCAGCAGCGTAGCATTGGGGGGACAGGCCTACGAGCAGTACTTC. It specifies CASSVALGGQAYEQYF.

The chain carries TRBV2 and TRBJ1-1, with D unclear. With 5 bases removed from V and 4 bases from J, the gap between germline ends came to 11 bases. The CDR3 consists of 13 residues. Germline V lookup: CDR1 SNHLY, CDR2 FYNNEI. In DNA, the CDR3 is TGTGCCAGCAGTCGCCCCTACGTCACTGAAGCTTTCTTT. As protein: CASSRPYVTEAFF.

V is TRBV7-9 and J is TRBJ1-4, with 7 bases that match TRBD1. With 4 bases clipped from V and 0 bases from J, the junction kept 2 bases outside the gene matches. Germline V gives CDR1 SEHNR, CDR2 FQNEAQ (reference sequence). CDR3 length equals 15 residues. Here the CDR3 DNA reads TGTGCCAGCAGCTCGGGACAGACAACTAATGAAAAACTGTTTTTT. Protein sequence: CASSSGQTTNEKLFF.

The gene calls are TRBV11-2 and TRBJ1-2, with 8 bases identical to TRBD1. Trimming removed 5 bases from V and 2 bases from J; junction bases left unmatched: 1. The CDR3 is 13 residues long. Germline lookup yields CDR1 SGHAT and CDR2 FQNNGV. The CDR3 sequence is CASSRTGNYGYTF. The DNA of the CDR3 is TGTGCCAGCAGCCGGACAGGGAACTATGGCTACACCTTC.

The rearrangement links TRBV3-1 (or the pseudogene TRBV3-2) to TRBJ1-1; the D gene is possibly TRBD1 (6 bases). The CDR3 has 15 amino acids. Between the trimmed V and J ends, which lost 0 bases and 4 bases, there was a span of 12 bases. CDR1 is LGHDT, CDR2 YNNKEL, per germline (reference sequence). CDR3: CASSQDGGGGTEAFF. The DNA for the CDR3 is TGTGCCAGCAGCCAAGATGGCGGGGGCGGCACTGAAGCTTTCTTT.

This chain links TRBV6-5 with TRBJ2-7; 9 positions match TRBD1. The CDR3 covers 14 residues. Germline lookup yields CDR1 MNHEY and CDR2 SVGAGI. Trimming removed 4 bases from V and 3 bases from J; junction bases left unmatched: 4. CDR3 coding DNA: TGTGCCAGCAGTTTAAGACAGGGGGACTACGAGCAGTACTTC. Encoded protein: CASSLRQGDYEQYF.

V is TRBV11-3 and J is TRBJ2-1; 7 bases are a match to TRBD2. The V gene end was trimmed by 5 bases and the J gene end by 6 bases; junction bases not matched to a gene: 7. The CDR3 extends over 14 amino acids. Germline CDR1 SGHNT, CDR2 YENEEA. The CDR3 protein is CASSGSGERNEQFF. The CDR3 region has the DNA TGTGCCAGCAGCGGAAGCGGGGAGCGCAATGAGCAGTTCTTC.

J is TRBJ1-5 and V is TRBV2; D is uncertain. The CDR3 loop spans 15 amino acids. Trimming stripped 9 bases from V and 3 bases from J, with 18 bases between. Germline V CDR1 and CDR2: SNHLY, FYNNEI. Written as DNA, the CDR3 is TGTGCCAGTTGGCAAGGAGAACAAATCAATCAGCCCCAGCATTTT. Its translation: CASWQGEQINQPQHF.

This clone was detected a few times. The chain joins TRBV4-1 to TRBJ1-5; no clear D. The germline CDR1 and CDR2 sequences are MGHRA and YSYEKL. With 3 bases removed from V and 3 bases from J, the gap between germline ends came to 9 bases. The CDR3 contains 14 residues. The CDR3 loop is CASSQNRDNQPQHF. The CDR3 DNA reads TGCGCCAGCAGCCAGAACAGAGACAATCAGCCCCAGCATTTT.